This passage covers 20 T cell receptor beta chains from one sample sequenced in a study of T-cell memory formation after mild COVID-19. TCRdb reanalysed the 5' RACE reads using MiXCR and keeps one entry per CDR3 protein. The sample has hundreds of thousands of distinct CDR3 sequences, around a quarter seen once. The sample was PBMCs or a T cell subset sorted from them (not recorded which). These receptors all come from an adult woman who had mild COVID-19 (a few samples of this study predate the infection). Cell type and time point are not known.

This chain joins TRBV9 and TRBJ2-1; D is unclear. Trimming took 6 bases from V and 2 from J, leaving 15 bases between them. CDR1 is SGDLS and CDR2 is YYNGEE in the germline V gene. This CDR3 region has 15 residues. CDR3 coding DNA: TGTGCCAGCACTGGTGGGCCCTCGGCCTACAATGAGCAGTTCTTC. Its translation is CASTGGPSAYNEQFF.

The V gene is TRBV7-9, the J gene TRBJ1-3; D remains ambiguous. V dropped 7 bases and J dropped 0 bases, with 4 bases sitting between them. The germline V gene encodes CDR1 SEHNR and CDR2 FQNEAQ (reference sequence). The CDR3 is 12 residues long. The CDR3, as DNA: TGTGCCAGCAACCACTCTGGAAACACCATATATTTT. Protein: CASNHSGNTIYF.

The V call is TRBV29-1, the J call TRBJ1-1, with a possible D match to TRBD1 (5 bases). This CDR3 has 13 residues. Germline V gene lookup returns CDR1 SQVTM and CDR2 ANQGSEA. V was shortened by 2 bases and J by 8 bases, with 15 bases between the two germline ends. The CDR3 protein is CSVEPLLGVEAFF. DNA of the CDR3: TGCAGCGTTGAACCTCTTTTAGGGGTAGAAGCTTTCTTT.

The CDR3 spells CASSQGMGPETQYF. CDR3 coding DNA: TGCGCCAGCAGCCAAGGGATGGGCCCGGAGACCCAGTACTTC. This sequence joins TRBV4-1 and TRBJ2-5; D gene ambiguous. Trimming cost V 1 base and J 5 bases, with 11 bases left between them. The CDR3 is 14 amino acids. The germline CDR1 and CDR2 sequences are MGHRA and YSYEKL.

V usage is TRBV4-1 and J usage is TRBJ2-4, with 10 bases identical to TRBD2. V gave up 8 bases and J gave up 15 bases; unmatched junction bases: 13. The CDR3 has 13 amino acids. Germline V gives CDR1 MGHRA, CDR2 YSYEKL. The CDR3 sequence is CASALGLAGALYF. The CDR3 region has the DNA TGCGCCAGCGCGTTGGGGCTAGCGGGAGCCCTGTACTTC.

This clonotype came up a few times. This chain links TRBV10-3 with TRBJ2-7, with unresolved D. The CDR3 has 12 residues. Looked up from germline, CDR1 is ENHRY and CDR2 is SYGVKD. Between the trimmed V and J ends, which lost 3 bases and 6 bases, there was a span of 9 bases. The CDR3 coding sequence is TGTGCCATCAGTGAAGGTGGATCCGAGCAGTACTTC. Protein: CAISEGGSEQYF.

This rearrangement joins TRBV20-1 to TRBJ2-1; D is undetermined. The CDR3 totals 16 residues. CDR1 is DFQATT and CDR2 is SNEGSKA in the germline V gene (reference sequence). Trimming cost V 2 bases and J 9 bases, with 23 bases left between them. DNA for the CDR3: TGCAGTGCTAGACCGAAGGGTTCTCTAGATCGTGGTGAGCAGTTCTTC. Its protein product is CSARPKGSLDRGEQFF.

The chain is built from TRBV5-1 and TRBJ2-2; a possible D gene is TRBD1 (6 bases). CDR3 length equals 16 residues. Per germline, CDR1 SGHRS and CDR2 YFSETQ. Trimming removed 0 bases from V and 5 bases from J, with 14 bases in between. In DNA, the CDR3 is TGCGCCAGCAGCTTGGGAACAGGGCGTGGAACCGGGGAGCTGTTTTTT. It translates to CASSLGTGRGTGELFF.

In this sample, this clonotype turned up a few times. This chain connects TRBV5-1 to TRBJ2-2, with no clear D. The germline CDR1 and CDR2 sequences are SGHRS and YFSETQ. The CDR3 consists of 15 residues. The V end was cut by 0 bases, the J end by 6 bases, with 12 bases between. The CDR3 region has the DNA TGCGCCAGCAGCTTGGTTCCAGATCGCGCCGGGGAGCTGTTTTTT. Protein sequence: CASSLVPDRAGELFF.

CDR3: CASAPTGTANTGELFF. Written as DNA, the CDR3 is TGTGCCAGCGCGCCAACGGGTACAGCGAACACCGGGGAGCTGTTTTTT. V gene TRBV7-9 combines with J gene TRBJ2-2; D unresolved. Trimming removed 8 bases from V and 0 bases from J, with 16 bases in between. The CDR3 has 16 residues. From germline, CDR1 is SEHNR and CDR2 FQNEAQ (reference sequence).

This chain connects TRBV7-2 to TRBJ1-5; D gene uncertain. CDR3 length: 13 amino acids. The germline V and J ends were trimmed by 3 bases and 7 bases, with 10 bases remaining between them. Germline V gene lookup returns CDR1 SGHTA and CDR2 FQGNSA. The DNA of the CDR3 is TGTGCCAGCAGCTTCGGAGGGTCCCAGCCCCAGCATTTT. It translates to CASSFGGSQPQHF.

The CDR3 is CSAQLPGDYEQYF. The DNA for the CDR3 is TGCAGCGCACAACTCCCCGGCGACTACGAGCAGTACTTC. The chain combines TRBV29-1 with TRBJ2-7; D ambiguous. The CDR3 is 13 residues long. Germline CDR1 reads SQVTM; CDR2 reads ANQGSEA. Between the trimmed V and J ends, which lost 7 bases and 3 bases, there was a span of 16 bases.

For the CDR3, the DNA is TGCAGTGCATCAGGGCCGCAGAGGAGGAATGAGCAGTTCTTC. This encodes CSASGPQRRNEQFF. The chain is built from TRBV20-1 and TRBJ2-1; D tentatively reads TRBD1 or TRBD2 (5 bases each). The CDR3 spans 14 residues. CDR1 and CDR2 from the germline V gene are DFQATT and SNEGSKA (reference sequence). The V end was cut by 6 bases, the J end by 7 bases, with 19 bases between.

This clonotype showed up just a few times. CDR3 in amino acids: CSARELAGGGEQYF. CDR3 DNA sequence: TGCAGTGCTAGAGAACTAGCGGGGGGCGGAGAGCAGTACTTC. V and J are TRBV20-1 and TRBJ2-7; 12 bases map to TRBD2. With V trimmed by 0 bases and J by 7 bases, 4 bases remained unmatched. The CDR3 covers 14 residues. CDR1 and CDR2 (germline): DFQATT, SNEGSKA (reference sequence).

V and J are TRBV7-9 and TRBJ2-1; 7 bases map to TRBD1. Germline V lookup: CDR1 SEHNR, CDR2 FQNEAQ (reference sequence). This CDR3 spans 15 amino acids. V lost 0 bases, J lost 8 bases, and 7 bases stayed unmatched. The CDR3: CASSLAQGREYEQFF. CDR3 sequence (DNA): TGTGCCAGCAGCTTAGCACAGGGGAGAGAATATGAGCAGTTCTTC.

The rearrangement joins TRBV12-3 or TRBV12-4 to TRBJ2-7, with 10 bases that match TRBD1. After removal of 1 base from V and 6 bases from J, the junction contained 6 bases not matched to a gene. The CDR3 runs to 15 residues. The CDR3 bases are TGTGCCAGCAGTTTAGTTGGGACAGGGGTGGCCGAGCAGTACTTC. It translates to CASSLVGTGVAEQYF.

This chain uses TRBV6-5 with TRBJ1-3; 8 nucleotides line up with TRBD1. The CDR3 is 14 amino acids. With 5 bases clipped from V and 1 base from J, the junction kept 1 base outside the gene matches. Germline V gene lookup returns CDR1 MNHEY and CDR2 SVGAGI. CDR3 in amino acids: CASSRTGSGNTIYF. The CDR3 nucleotides are TGTGCCAGCAGTAGGACAGGGTCTGGAAACACCATATATTTT.

The genes are TRBV11-3 and TRBJ1-4; D is unclear. The CDR3 has 13 residues. Germline CDR1 is SGHNT and CDR2 is YENEEA. Trimming left V 8 bases short and J 8 bases short, with 15 bases between. The CDR3 DNA reads TGTGCCAGCTCCCCAAGGCATAGCGAAAAACTGTTTTTT. Translation: CASSPRHSEKLFF.

This clonotype was seen only a few times. This sequence joins TRBV15 and TRBJ2-1; perhaps TRBD1 as D (6 bases). Germline CDR1 reads LNHNV; CDR2 reads YYDKDF (reference sequence). V lost 0 bases to trimming and J lost 4 bases, with 19 bases between them. CDR3 length equals 18 residues. The CDR3, as DNA: TGTGCCACCAGCAGAGATGGGAACCTGGGGGCCTTTTACAATGAGCAGTTCTTC. This codes for CATSRDGNLGAFYNEQFF.

This clonotype was observed a handful of times. The V gene is TRBV27, the J gene TRBJ2-5; 8 bases map to TRBD1. CDR3 length: 15 residues. Trimming at V came to 3 bases and at J to 1 base, leaving 4 bases not matched to a gene. Germline V CDR1 and CDR2: MNHEY, SMNVEV (reference sequence). CDR3 nucleotides: TGTGCCAGCAGTTTGTTCGGGACAGGCCAAGAGACCCAGTACTTC. Translating it yields CASSLFGTGQETQYF.